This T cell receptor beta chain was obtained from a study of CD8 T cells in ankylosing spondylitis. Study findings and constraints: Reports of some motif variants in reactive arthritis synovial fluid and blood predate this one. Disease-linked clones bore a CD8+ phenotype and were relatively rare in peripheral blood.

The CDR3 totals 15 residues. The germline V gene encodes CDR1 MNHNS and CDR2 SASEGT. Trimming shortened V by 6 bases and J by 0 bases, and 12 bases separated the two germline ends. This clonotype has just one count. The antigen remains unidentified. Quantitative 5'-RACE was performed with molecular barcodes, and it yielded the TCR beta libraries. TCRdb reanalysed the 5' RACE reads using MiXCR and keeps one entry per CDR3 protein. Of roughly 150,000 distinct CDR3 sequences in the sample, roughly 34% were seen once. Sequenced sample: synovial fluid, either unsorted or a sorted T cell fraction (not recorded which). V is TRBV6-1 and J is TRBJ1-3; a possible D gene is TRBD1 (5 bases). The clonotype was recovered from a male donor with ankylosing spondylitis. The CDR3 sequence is CASRRQSSSGNTIYF. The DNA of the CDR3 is TGTGCCAGCAGGAGACAGTCAAGCTCTGGAAACACCATATATTTT.